These 11 T cell receptor beta chains were all obtained from the same sample, sequenced in a study of OX40 agonist ivuxolimab in advanced cancers. Libraries were prepared by immunoSEQ multiplex PCR; TCRdb keeps only in-frame clonotypes and omits some of them. The sample yields roughly 93,000 clones, roughly four fifths seen once. Source: CD4+ or CD8+ T cells sorted from blood, taken in a trial of the OX40 agonist ivuxolimab. The receptors derive from an adult with an advanced solid tumor such as melanoma, head and neck, liver or kidney cancer.

The genes are TRBV6-1 and TRBJ2-2; D unclear. V lost 4 bases to trimming and J lost 4 bases, with 10 bases between them. The CDR3 length is 14 residues. Germline V lookup: CDR1 MNHNS, CDR2 SASEGT. The CDR3 sequence is CASSAAATTGELFF. CDR3 DNA: TGTGCCAGCAGTGCCGCGGCGACCACCGGGGAGCTGTTTTTT.

Here the CDR3 reads CASSDATGWAGELFF. The DNA of the CDR3 is TGTGCCAGCAGTGATGCGACAGGCTGGGCCGGGGAGCTGTTTTTT. J is TRBJ2-2 and V is TRBV25-1, with D perhaps TRBD1 (6 bases). This CDR3 spans 15 amino acids. V was shortened by 3 bases and J by 6 bases, with 14 bases between the two germline ends. Germline lookup yields CDR1 MGHDK and CDR2 SYGVNS. The full variable domain, in which reference TRBV25-1 and TRBJ2-2 provide the parts outside the CDR3, is EADIYQTPRYLVIGTGKKITLECSQTMGHDKMYWYQQDPGMELHLIHYSYGVNSTEKGDLSSESTVSRIRTEHFPLTLESARPSHTSQYLCASSDATGWAGELFFGEGSRLTVL.

The chain couples TRBV19 to TRBJ2-1; no firm D call. V was trimmed by 0 bases and J by 0 bases, leaving 6 bases between them. This CDR3 is 15 amino acids long. Per germline, CDR1 LNHDA and CDR2 SQIVND (reference sequence). CDR3 protein: CASSIDGSSYNEQFF. Written as DNA, the CDR3 is TGTGCCAGTAGTATAGACGGAAGCTCCTACAATGAGCAGTTCTTC.

V gene TRBV15 combines with J gene TRBJ2-3, with 8 bases matching TRBD2. The germline gives CDR1 LNHNV, CDR2 YYDKDF (reference sequence). This CDR3 is built from 15 residues. The junction had 3 bases not matched to a gene; V was cut back by 2 bases and J by 2 bases. In DNA, the CDR3 is TGTGCCACCAGCAGAAGCGGGAGCGTCACAGATACGCAGTATTTT. The encoded protein is CATSRSGSVTDTQYF.

V is TRBV5-6 and J is TRBJ1-2; D unresolved. There are 16 residues in the CDR3. Germline CDR1 is SGHDT and CDR2 is YYEEEE. With 0 bases removed from V and 4 bases from J, the gap between germline ends came to 16 bases. The CDR3 here is CASSLEREEHVYGYTF. CDR3 nucleotide sequence: TGTGCCAGCAGCTTGGAAAGGGAAGAGCACGTCTATGGCTACACCTTC.

The chain carries TRBV9 and TRBJ2-2; 9 bases fit TRBD2. Trimming at V came to 0 bases and at J to 0 bases, leaving 0 bases not matched to a gene. The germline CDR1 and CDR2 sequences are SGDLS and YYNGEE. The CDR3 has 16 amino acids. This CDR3 reads CASSVASGANTGELFF. As DNA, the CDR3 is TGTGCCAGCAGCGTAGCTAGCGGGGCGAACACCGGGGAGCTGTTTTTT.

The chain joins TRBV11-1 to TRBJ2-7; D may be TRBD1 (5 bases). Looked up from germline, CDR1 is SGHAT and CDR2 is FQDESV (reference sequence). V gave up 4 bases and J gave up 2 bases, with 6 bases separating them. This CDR3 is 12 amino acids long. The CDR3 reads CASSWGTYEQYF. The CDR3 nucleotides read TGTGCCAGCAGCTGGGGCACCTACGAGCAGTACTTC.

The V call is TRBV9, the J call TRBJ2-3, with 9 positions matching TRBD1. The trim removed 2 bases at V and 2 bases at J, leaving 9 bases unmatched. Germline V lookup: CDR1 SGDLS, CDR2 YYNGEE. This CDR3 has 17 amino acids. CDR3 in DNA: TGTGCCAGCAGCGTCTCCTCCGGGACAGGGACCACAGATACGCAGTATTTT. Translated, it gives CASSVSSGTGTTDTQYF.

The chain has TRBV5-4 and TRBJ2-1; 8 bases align to TRBD2. CDR1 is SGHNT, CDR2 YYREEE, per germline (reference sequence). V lost 7 bases and J lost 9; bases outside the gene matches: 9. The CDR3 contains 13 residues. The CDR3 coding sequence is TGTGCCAGCGGTCCCGGGAGGGCCAGTGAGCAGTTCTTC. Its translation is CASGPGRASEQFF.

The CDR3 loop reads CASSHQGAKNIQYF. Written as DNA, the CDR3 is TGTGCCAGCAGCCACCAGGGAGCCAAAAACATTCAGTACTTC. V and J are TRBV7-9 and TRBJ2-4; a possible D gene is TRBD1 (5 bases). CDR3 length: 14 amino acids. Looked up from germline, CDR1 is SEHNR and CDR2 is FQNEAQ (reference sequence). V was shortened by 5 bases and J by 0 bases, with 8 bases between the two germline ends.

The CDR3 here is CASSLALGNYNEQFF. Written as DNA, the CDR3 is TGTGCCAGCAGCTTGGCTCTAGGGAACTACAATGAGCAGTTCTTC. The V and J genes are TRBV5-4 and TRBJ2-1; D is undetermined. Germline V gives CDR1 SGHNT, CDR2 YYREEE (reference sequence). The V gene lost 0 bases and the J gene lost 3 bases, with 10 bases spanning the gap. The CDR3 spans 15 residues.